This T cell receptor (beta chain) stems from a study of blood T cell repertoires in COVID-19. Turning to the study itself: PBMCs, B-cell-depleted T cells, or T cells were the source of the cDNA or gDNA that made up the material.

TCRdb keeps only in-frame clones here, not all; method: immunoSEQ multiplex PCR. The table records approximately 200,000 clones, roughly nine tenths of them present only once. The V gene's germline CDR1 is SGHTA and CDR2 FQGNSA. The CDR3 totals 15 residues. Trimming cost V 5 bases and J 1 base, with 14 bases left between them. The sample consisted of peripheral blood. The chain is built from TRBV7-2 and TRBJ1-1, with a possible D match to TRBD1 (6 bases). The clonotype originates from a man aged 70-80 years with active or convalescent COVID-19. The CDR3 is CASSLLGARNTEAFF. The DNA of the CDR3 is TGTGCCAGCAGCCTACTGGGGGCGCGGAACACTGAAGCTTTCTTT.